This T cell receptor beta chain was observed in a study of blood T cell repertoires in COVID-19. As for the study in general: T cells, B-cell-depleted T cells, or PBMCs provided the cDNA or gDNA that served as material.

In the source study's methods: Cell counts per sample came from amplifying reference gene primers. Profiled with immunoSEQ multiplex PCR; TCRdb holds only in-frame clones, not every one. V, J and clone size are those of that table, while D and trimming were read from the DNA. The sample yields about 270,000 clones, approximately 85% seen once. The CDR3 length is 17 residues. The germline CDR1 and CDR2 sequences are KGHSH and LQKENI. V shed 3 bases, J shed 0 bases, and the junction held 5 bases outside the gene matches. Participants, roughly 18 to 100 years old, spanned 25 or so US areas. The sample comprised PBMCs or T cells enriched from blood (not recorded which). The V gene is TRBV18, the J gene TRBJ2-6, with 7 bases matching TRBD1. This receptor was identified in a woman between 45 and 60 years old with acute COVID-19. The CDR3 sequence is CASSPLGTASGANVLTF. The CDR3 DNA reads TGTGCCAGCTCACCGCTCGGGACAGCCTCTGGGGCCAACGTCCTGACTTTC.